These T cell receptor beta chains were read from a single sample in a study of cytomegalovirus exposure and HLA in healthy donors. Sequencing used immunoSEQ multiplex PCR; TCRdb keeps in-frame clones, though not all of them. Here the sample spans about 140,000 clones, roughly 70% being singletons. The sequenced sample was PBMCs. Receptors were obtained from a male donor in good health and CMV-seronegative. Each CDR3 is given without its conserved first and last residue. Clone size appears in some rows only: once, few, many, or a class for an expanded clone.

V	size	J	CDR3
TRBV28	NA	TRBJ1-4	ASSLGSNTATNEKLF
TRBV2	NA	TRBJ1-2	ASRKGVTDLALYGYT
TRBV6-4	NA	TRBJ2-1	ASSASGGSHNEQF
TRBV19	NA	TRBJ2-5	ASSDRNQETQY
TRBV7-3	few	TRBJ1-6	ASSPQRDRVGQTLH
TRBV10-3	NA	TRBJ2-1	ATSGTSNEQF
TRBV30	NA	TRBJ2-3	AWNFGLYTDTQY
TRBV19	NA	TRBJ2-7	ASSSGLAGFLGQY
TRBV2	NA	TRBJ2-1	ASDGLVRDEQF
TRBV4-2	NA	TRBJ1-2	ASSQASSPYGYT
TRBV19	NA	TRBJ2-4	ASSTGGTYGGNIQY
TRBV28	NA	TRBJ1-1	ASSLTGTEAF
TRBV19	few	TRBJ1-5	ASSEQDRGQWQPQH
TRBV18	NA	TRBJ2-3	ASSPPSADTQY
TRBV18	NA	TRBJ2-7	ASSPSTGEGTYEQY
TRBV30	NA	TRBJ1-2	AWNPGQPYGYT
TRBV6-6	NA	TRBJ2-7	ASSYSNPGTYEQY
TRBV19	NA	TRBJ2-1	ASSIQGGSYNEQF
TRBV2	NA	TRBJ1-5	ASSRDRGSNQPQH
TRBV28	NA	TRBJ2-1	ASRTSGSFGEQF
TRBV4-2	NA	TRBJ2-7	ASSPDATREQY
TRBV15	NA	TRBJ2-7	ATSDQTAGDSYEQY
TRBV9	few	TRBJ1-6	ASSVDGQGKPGPLH
TRBV19	NA	TRBJ1-1	ASSILSGNTEAF
TRBV28	NA	TRBJ1-5	ASSPGTATRNQPQH
TRBV19	NA	TRBJ2-7	ASRDSAYEQY
TRBV28	NA	TRBJ2-7	ASSLYTSGRAGEQY
TRBV28	NA	TRBJ2-1	ASSIGGYEQF
TRBV10-3	NA	TRBJ1-1	AISDRPNTEAF
TRBV4-1	few	TRBJ2-3	ASSQDPSGTDTQY
TRBV6-6	few	TRBJ2-5	ASSSGTSGRGSQY
TRBV7-8	NA	TRBJ2-3	ASSSTGRGPTDTQY
TRBV13	few	TRBJ1-4	ASSQARGEKLF
TRBV9	few	TRBJ2-3	ASSAQAGLGRDTQY
TRBV19	few	TRBJ2-3	ASTPMRRGHTDTQY
TRBV6-1	few	TRBJ1-1	ASSEKGTGAPEAF
TRBV18	once	TRBJ1-2	ASSPYREGEDGYT
TRBV30	NA	TRBJ1-5	AWSVPGISNQPQH
TRBV7-2	NA	TRBJ2-7	ASSPWTQSYEQY
TRBV30	NA	TRBJ2-3	AWSVGTTTDTQY
TRBV6-1	NA	TRBJ2-5	ASSVNREGRETQY
TRBV5-1	NA	TRBJ2-7	ASSGLAGEIRNEQY
TRBV28	NA	TRBJ1-1	ASSLRTGRYTEAF
TRBV7-2	NA	TRBJ2-7	ASSLTGPLSYEQY
TRBV2	NA	TRBJ1-5	ASSDRDGGNQPQH
TRBV18	NA	TRBJ1-1	ASSPFDSLEAF
TRBV23-1	NA	TRBJ1-5	ASSRTGFSYQPQH